This T cell receptor beta chain was recovered during a study of T cell responses to AZD1222 COVID-19 vaccine. Study results and limitations: Only six or seven AZD1222 recipients tested seropositive at baseline.

TCRdb's copy holds only in-frame clones and misses some; the assay was immunoSEQ multiplex PCR. The sample contains more than 110,000 clones, about nine tenths of which appear only once. A word on this clone: Its cognate antigen is unknown.

J gave up 15 bases and V 5 bases, and 9 bases lay outside the gene matches. The CDR3 runs 13 residues. Germline V gene sequence: CDR1 SGHNT, CDR2 YENEEA. This chain connects TRBV11-3 to TRBJ2-2; 10 bases are shared with TRBD1. This TCR derives from an adult in good health. The sequences come from peripheral blood, collected on day 0 of AZD1222 vaccination. The DNA of the CDR3 is TGTGCCAGCAGCGCACGACCGGGACAGGGGATGTTTTTT. It yields the protein CASSARPGQGMFF. The complete variable domain, with remaining parts taken from reference TRBV11-3 and TRBJ2-2, reads EAGVVQSPRYKIIEKKQPVAFWCNPISGHNTLYWYLQNLGQGPELLIRYENEEAVDDSQLPKDRFSAERLKGVDSTLKIQPAELGDSAVYLCASSARPGQGMFFGEGSRLTVL.